These T cell receptor beta chains were read from a single sample in a study of CD8 T cells in Susac syndrome. TCRdb analysed the immunoSEQ multiplex PCR reads with MiXCR anew, one entry per CDR3 protein. The sample lists around 270,000 distinct CDR3 sequences, almost 85% occurring once. The sample comprised CD8+ T cells from PBMCs. These receptors were obtained from a human donor with multiple sclerosis. Each CDR3 is given with its conserved first and last residue. Each record gives: J gene, CDR3 length, D gene, V gene, CDR3 DNA, CDR3 protein. D genes are given only for firm matches.

j_call: TRBJ2-7
cdr3_length: 15
d_call: -
v_call: TRBV20-1
cdr3_nt: TGCAGTGCTAGAGTCGGCTCGTTGGGCTCCTACGAGCAGTACTTC
cdr3_aa: CSARVGSLGSYEQYF

j_call: TRBJ2-3
cdr3_length: 15
d_call: TRBD1
v_call: TRBV9
cdr3_nt: TGTGCCAGCAGCGTAGAGGGACAGATCCGGGATACGCAGTATTTT
cdr3_aa: CASSVEGQIRDTQYF

j_call: TRBJ2-7
cdr3_length: 19
d_call: TRBD1
v_call: TRBV30
cdr3_nt: TGTGCCTGGAGTCCCAAGGTGGGAGACAGGGTACATTATTACTACGAGCAGTACTTC
cdr3_aa: CAWSPKVGDRVHYYYEQYF

j_call: TRBJ2-1
cdr3_length: 16
d_call: -
v_call: TRBV27
cdr3_nt: TGTGCCAGCAGTTTTCCGGGACACTTCTCCTACAATGAGCAGTTCTTC
cdr3_aa: CASSFPGHFSYNEQFF

j_call: TRBJ1-1
cdr3_length: 13
d_call: -
v_call: TRBV5-4
cdr3_nt: TGTGCCAGCAGCTTGTCGGCGGCACCTGAAGCTTTCTTT
cdr3_aa: CASSLSAAPEAFF

j_call: TRBJ2-1
cdr3_length: 16
d_call: -
v_call: TRBV3-1
cdr3_nt: TGTGCCAGCAGCCAAGTCATCGGGGTTATTAGCCATGAGCAGTTCTTC
cdr3_aa: CASSQVIGVISHEQFF

j_call: TRBJ1-4
cdr3_length: 16
d_call: TRBD1
v_call: TRBV10-3
cdr3_nt: TGTGCCATCAGCTACGGACAGGGCACAACTAATGAAAAACTGTTTTTT
cdr3_aa: CAISYGQGTTNEKLFF

j_call: TRBJ2-3
cdr3_length: 12
d_call: TRBD1
v_call: TRBV23-1
cdr3_nt: TGCGCCAGGGACAGGCAGACAGATACGCAGTATTTT
cdr3_aa: CARDRQTDTQYF

j_call: TRBJ2-7
cdr3_length: 16
d_call: TRBD2
v_call: TRBV27
cdr3_nt: TGTGCCAGCAGTTTATCGGAAGCGGGAGGCGTCTACGAGCAGTACTTC
cdr3_aa: CASSLSEAGGVYEQYF

j_call: TRBJ2-1
cdr3_length: 13
d_call: TRBD1
v_call: TRBV19
cdr3_nt: TGTGCCAGTAGTAGACAGGGTAGGAATGAGCAGTTCTTC
cdr3_aa: CASSRQGRNEQFF

j_call: TRBJ2-1
cdr3_length: 17
d_call: TRBD2
v_call: TRBV20-1
cdr3_nt: TGCAGTGCTCCCGAGGGAGGACGGGAGGGCATTTACAATGAGCAGTTCTTC
cdr3_aa: CSAPEGGREGIYNEQFF

j_call: TRBJ2-2
cdr3_length: 16
d_call: -
v_call: TRBV4-3
cdr3_nt: TGCGCCAGCAGCCAAGACCCCAGGGGAGATACCGGGGAGCTGTTTTTT
cdr3_aa: CASSQDPRGDTGELFF

j_call: TRBJ1-4
cdr3_length: 17
d_call: TRBD1
v_call: TRBV27
cdr3_nt: TGTGCCAGCAGTTTGGGAGCCTCGACAGGGGCATTTGAAAAACTGTTTTTT
cdr3_aa: CASSLGASTGAFEKLFF

j_call: TRBJ1-1
cdr3_length: 14
d_call: -
v_call: TRBV27
cdr3_nt: TGTGCCAGCAGTTTGGGAGGTCGGGCCACTGAAGCTTTCTTT
cdr3_aa: CASSLGGRATEAFF

j_call: TRBJ2-7
cdr3_length: 19
d_call: -
v_call: TRBV20-1
cdr3_nt: TGCAGTGCTCGCCCCACACAAACCGAGACAGGAATCCTTTCCTACGAGCAGTACTTC
cdr3_aa: CSARPTQTETGILSYEQYF

j_call: TRBJ2-7
cdr3_length: 16
d_call: TRBD1
v_call: TRBV28
cdr3_nt: TGTGCCAGCAGTTTAGCCGGGACAGGGAGCTCCTACGAGCAGTACTTC
cdr3_aa: CASSLAGTGSSYEQYF